Listed below are T cell receptor beta chains from one sample, sequenced in a study of cytotoxic CD8 clonotypes in ibrutinib-treated CLL. The repertoire was sequenced with immunoSEQ multiplex PCR; TCRdb's copy has only in-frame clones and lacks some. Among about 200,000 clones listed, just over 70% were seen once. The specimen was PBMCs, collected after 12 months of ibrutinib treatment. Source of these receptors: a human donor with chronic lymphocytic leukemia. Both conserved end residues are trimmed from each CDR3.

v_gene	CDR3aa
TRBV15	ATSRAPIFVGQGGGWSNQPQH
TRBV30	AWSVQGGTGYT
TRBV5-1	ASSLRLPDQETQY
TRBV7-6	ASSPANQPQH
TRBV19	ASTLTGQARNYGYT
TRBV11-2	ASSLRDRVSGYT
TRBV27	ASRGGLAGTYEQY
TRBV6-6	ASSFTGYEQY
TRBV29-1	SVSGGSGNTIY
TRBV7-9	ASSGMPGGVAETQY
TRBV19	ASSMMSGTGERTQPQH
TRBV4-2	ASSQEVGTAGAF
TRBV4-2	ASSQDSGGRNNEQF
TRBV7-8	ASSPGEPSLSGNTIY
TRBV12-5	ASAPPSEPDTQY
TRBV5-6	ASSLGSLGEF
TRBV5-1	ASGTGLGLEQF
TRBV13	ASSFDRTNSGNTIY
TRBV7-3	ASSPGGTRRNTIY
TRBV5-1	ASTEPGESVEAF
TRBV6-6	ATGVAGGGETQY